A selection of T cell receptor beta chains follows, all from one sample in a study of shared clonotypes between healthy human individuals. TCRdb keeps only in-frame clones here, not all; method: immunoSEQ multiplex PCR. The repertoire holds 2 million to 3 million clones, with roughly nine tenths as singletons. The sequenced material came from naive CD4+ T cells sorted from blood. These receptors all stem from a man younger than 35 in good health. The CDR3 runs from the conserved cysteine through the conserved F or W. The D gene is left open where the match is weak. Clone size is stated in some rows and not others, as once, few, many or a class when expanded.

V,D,size,J,DNA,CDR3
TRBV5-1,TRBD1,NA,TRBJ2-1,TGCGCCAGCAGCTTACAGGGGTATGAGCAGTTCTTC,CASSLQGYEQFF
TRBV30,TRBD1,once,TRBJ1-6,TGTGCCTGGAGCCCCAGGACAGGGGTGTATTCACCCCTCCACTTT,CAWSPRTGVYSPLHF
TRBV19,TRBD1,NA,TRBJ1-1,TGTGCCAGTAGGGTCGGGACAGGGGCGGGCACTGAAGCTTTCTTT,CASRVGTGAGTEAFF
TRBV7-2,TRBD2,NA,TRBJ2-3,TGTGCCAGCAGCTTAGGTCCACTAGCGGGGTGGATAGATACGCAGTATTTT,CASSLGPLAGWIDTQYF
TRBV18,NA,NA,TRBJ2-6,TGTGCCAGCTCACTAGCCGGGTTCTCTGGGGCCAACGTCCTGACTTTC,CASSLAGFSGANVLTF
TRBV10-3,TRBD2,NA,TRBJ2-1,TGTGCCATCAGTGAGACAAGGACTAGCCAGCAGTTCTTC,CAISETRTSQQFF
TRBV6-6,NA,NA,TRBJ2-7,TGTGCCAGCAGTTACTTCGCGAGCGGCTCCTACGAGCAGTACTTC,CASSYFASGSYEQYF
TRBV27,TRBD2,once,TRBJ2-7,TGTGCCAGCAGTCCCCAAGGACTAGCGGGGACATACGAGCAGTACTTC,CASSPQGLAGTYEQYF
TRBV29-1,NA,NA,TRBJ1-4,TGCAGCGTTGAAAGGGGGACTAATGAAAAACTGTTTTTT,CSVERGTNEKLFF
TRBV18,NA,NA,TRBJ1-1,TGTGCCAGCTCACCAACGGTACAGAACACTGAAGCTTTCTTT,CASSPTVQNTEAFF
TRBV10-3,TRBD1,few,TRBJ1-2,TGTGCCATCAGTGTGGGACAGGGAGGTTATGGCTACACCTTC,CAISVGQGGYGYTF
TRBV27,NA,NA,TRBJ2-2,TGTGCCAGCAGTACTAGCCACCCCCTTCCGGCAAACACCGGGGAGCTGTTTTTT,CASSTSHPLPANTGELFF
TRBV11-2,NA,once,TRBJ2-7,TGTGCCAGCAGCTTAAGAGGGTACGAGCAGTACTTC,CASSLRGYEQYF
TRBV18,TRBD1,NA,TRBJ1-1,TGTGCCAGCTCAACGCCCGGGACAGGGGGTAATAAGGCTTTCTTT,CASSTPGTGGNKAFF
TRBV2,NA,NA,TRBJ1-4,TGTGCCAGCAGTGAATTCCTAAATGAAAAACTGTTTTTT,CASSEFLNEKLFF